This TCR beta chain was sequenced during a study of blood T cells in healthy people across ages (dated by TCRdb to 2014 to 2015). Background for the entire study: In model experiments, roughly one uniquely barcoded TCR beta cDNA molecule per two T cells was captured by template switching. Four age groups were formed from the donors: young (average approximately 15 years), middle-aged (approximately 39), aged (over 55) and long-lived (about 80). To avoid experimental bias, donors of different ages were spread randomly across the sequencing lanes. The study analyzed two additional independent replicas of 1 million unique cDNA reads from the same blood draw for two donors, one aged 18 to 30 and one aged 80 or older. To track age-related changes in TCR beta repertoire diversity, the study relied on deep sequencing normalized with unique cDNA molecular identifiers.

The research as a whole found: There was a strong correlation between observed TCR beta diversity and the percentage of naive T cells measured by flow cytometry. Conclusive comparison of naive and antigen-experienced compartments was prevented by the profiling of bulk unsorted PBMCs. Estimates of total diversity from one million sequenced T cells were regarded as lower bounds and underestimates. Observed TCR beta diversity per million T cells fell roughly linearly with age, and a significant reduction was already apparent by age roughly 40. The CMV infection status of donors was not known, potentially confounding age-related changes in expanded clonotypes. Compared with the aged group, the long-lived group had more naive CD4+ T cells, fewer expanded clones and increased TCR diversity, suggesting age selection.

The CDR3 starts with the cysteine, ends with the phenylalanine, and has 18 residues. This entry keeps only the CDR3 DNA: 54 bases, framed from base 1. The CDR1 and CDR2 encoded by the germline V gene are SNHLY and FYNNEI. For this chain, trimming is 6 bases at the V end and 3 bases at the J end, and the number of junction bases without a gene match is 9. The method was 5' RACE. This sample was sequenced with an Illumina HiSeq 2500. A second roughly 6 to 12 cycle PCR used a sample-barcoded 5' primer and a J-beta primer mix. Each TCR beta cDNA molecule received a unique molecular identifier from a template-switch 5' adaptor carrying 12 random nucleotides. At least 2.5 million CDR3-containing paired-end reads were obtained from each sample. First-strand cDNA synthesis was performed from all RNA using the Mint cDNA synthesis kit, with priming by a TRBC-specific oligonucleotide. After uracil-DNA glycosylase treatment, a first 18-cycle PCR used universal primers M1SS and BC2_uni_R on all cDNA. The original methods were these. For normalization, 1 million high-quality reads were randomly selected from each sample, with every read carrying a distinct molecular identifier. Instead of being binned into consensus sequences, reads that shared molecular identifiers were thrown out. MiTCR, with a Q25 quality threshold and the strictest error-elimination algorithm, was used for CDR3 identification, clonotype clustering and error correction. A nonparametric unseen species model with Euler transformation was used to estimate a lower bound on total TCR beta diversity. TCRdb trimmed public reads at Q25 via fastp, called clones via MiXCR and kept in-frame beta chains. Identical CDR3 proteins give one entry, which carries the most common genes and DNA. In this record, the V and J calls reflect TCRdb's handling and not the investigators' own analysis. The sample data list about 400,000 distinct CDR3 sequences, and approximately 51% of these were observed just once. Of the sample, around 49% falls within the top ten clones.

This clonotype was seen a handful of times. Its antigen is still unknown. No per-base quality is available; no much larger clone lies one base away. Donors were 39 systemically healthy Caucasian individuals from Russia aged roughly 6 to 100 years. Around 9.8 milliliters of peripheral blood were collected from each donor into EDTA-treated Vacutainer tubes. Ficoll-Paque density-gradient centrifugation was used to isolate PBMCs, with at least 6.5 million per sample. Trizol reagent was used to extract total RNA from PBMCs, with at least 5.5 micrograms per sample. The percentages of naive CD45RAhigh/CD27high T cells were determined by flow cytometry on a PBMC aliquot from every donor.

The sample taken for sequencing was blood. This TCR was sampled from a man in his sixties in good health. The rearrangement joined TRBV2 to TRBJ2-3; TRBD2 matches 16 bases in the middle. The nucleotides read TGTGCCAGCAGAAAAAGGGGACTAGCGGGAGGGCCGACAGATACGCAGTATTTT. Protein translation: CASRKRGLAGGPTDTQYF.